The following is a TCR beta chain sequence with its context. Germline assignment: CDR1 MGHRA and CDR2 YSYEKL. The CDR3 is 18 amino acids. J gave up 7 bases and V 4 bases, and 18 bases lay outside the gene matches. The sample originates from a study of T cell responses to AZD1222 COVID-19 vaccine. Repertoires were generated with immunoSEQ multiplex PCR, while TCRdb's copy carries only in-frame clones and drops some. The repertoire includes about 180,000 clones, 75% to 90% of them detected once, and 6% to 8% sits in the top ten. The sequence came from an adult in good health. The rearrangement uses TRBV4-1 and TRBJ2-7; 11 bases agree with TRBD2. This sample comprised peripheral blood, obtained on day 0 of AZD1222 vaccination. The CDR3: CASSPGTSGVFPPGEQYV. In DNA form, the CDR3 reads TGCGCCAGCAGCCCCGGGACTAGCGGAGTTTTCCCTCCTGGGGAGCAGTACGTC.